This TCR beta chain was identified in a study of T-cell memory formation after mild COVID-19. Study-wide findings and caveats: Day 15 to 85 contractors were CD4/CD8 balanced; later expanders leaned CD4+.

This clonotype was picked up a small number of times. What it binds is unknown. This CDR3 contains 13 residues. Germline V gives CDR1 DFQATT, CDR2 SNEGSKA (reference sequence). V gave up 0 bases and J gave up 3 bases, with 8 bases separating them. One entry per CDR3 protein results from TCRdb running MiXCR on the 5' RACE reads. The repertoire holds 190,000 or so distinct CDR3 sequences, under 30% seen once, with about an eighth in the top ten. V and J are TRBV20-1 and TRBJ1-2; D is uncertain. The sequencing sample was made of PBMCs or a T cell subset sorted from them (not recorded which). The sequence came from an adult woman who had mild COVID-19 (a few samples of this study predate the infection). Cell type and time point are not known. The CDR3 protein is CSARDKADYGYTF. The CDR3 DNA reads TGCAGTGCTAGAGATAAGGCAGACTATGGCTACACCTTC.